This T cell receptor beta chain is drawn from a study of T cell responses to AZD1222 COVID-19 vaccine. Germline values: CDR1 LGHDT, CDR2 YNNKEL (reference sequence). J lost 6 bases, V lost 0 bases, and 8 bases had no gene match. The CDR3 is made up of 17 amino acids. Only in-frame clones appear in the TCRdb table, and some are missing; sequencing was by immunoSEQ multiplex PCR. The data show about 90,000 clones, around 90% seen once. The TCR comes from an adult in good health. Sequencing was performed on peripheral blood, taken on day 0 of AZD1222 vaccination. The rearrangement joins TRBV3-1 (or the pseudogene TRBV3-2) to TRBJ2-3; 11 bases map to TRBD2. CDR3 protein: CASSQDVLAGALDTQYF. The DNA of the CDR3 is TGTGCCAGCAGCCAAGACGTACTAGCGGGAGCGCTCGATACGCAGTATTTT.